The 27 T cell receptor beta chains below were found in one sample sequenced in a study of beta chain features in type 1 diabetes. The sequenced template was cDNA made from the entire isolated RNA. Profiled with immunoSEQ multiplex PCR; TCRdb holds only in-frame clones, not every one. Of 15,000 to 20,000 clones in the sample, 40% to 60% were seen once. The sample taken for sequencing was stem cell memory CD4+ T cells from blood. The origin of the receptors is a man younger than 35 in good health.

This chain uses TRBV18 with TRBJ1-2; a weak D match, TRBD1 (6 bases). V lost 4 bases, J lost 8 bases, and 14 bases lay in between. Germline CDR1 is KGHSH and CDR2 is LQKENI. The CDR3 length is 13 residues. As DNA, the CDR3 is TGTGCCAGCTCACAACTACAGGGTTCGGGCTACACCTTC. Residues: CASSQLQGSGYTF.

This sequence joins TRBV19 and TRBJ2-1; 7 positions match TRBD2. The CDR3 is 15 residues long. Germline CDR1 LNHDA, CDR2 SQIVND (reference sequence). The junction had 5 bases not matched to a gene; V was cut back by 3 bases and J by 3 bases. Here the CDR3 reads CASSMEGLFYNEQFF. The DNA for the CDR3 is TGTGCCAGTAGTATGGAGGGACTATTCTACAATGAGCAGTTCTTC.

J is TRBJ2-1 and V is TRBV4-3, with D uncertain. This CDR3 comprises 16 residues. From germline, CDR1 is LGHNA and CDR2 YSLEER. Trimming removed 0 bases from V and 7 bases from J, with 16 bases in between. The CDR3 sequence is CASSQDTQRTWNEQFF. The CDR3 DNA reads TGCGCCAGCAGCCAAGATACCCAGCGTACATGGAATGAGCAGTTCTTC.

Concerning this clone itself: Mismatch with germline at one junction end may stem from a read error. This chain connects TRBV7-7 to TRBJ2-5; TRBD1 matches 7 bases. CDR1 is SSHAT and CDR2 is FNYEAQ in the germline V gene (reference sequence). This CDR3 is built from 14 residues. CDR3 amino acids: CASSFGNRGETQYF. The CDR3 region has the DNA TGTGCTAGCAGCTTTGGAAACAGGGGAGAGACCCAGTACTTC.

The chain is built from TRBV9 and TRBJ2-7; 8 nucleotides match TRBD2. CDR1 is SGDLS and CDR2 is YYNGEE in the germline V gene. There are 15 residues in the CDR3. V shed 0 bases and J 6 bases; nucleotides not matched to a gene: 8. CDR3 loop: CASSVGTSFTGEQYF. For the CDR3, the DNA is TGTGCCAGCAGCGTAGGGACTAGCTTCACCGGCGAGCAGTACTTC.

The V call is TRBV7-9, the J call TRBJ1-3; D call uncertain. Germline V gene data show CDR1 as SEHNR and CDR2 as FQNEAQ (reference sequence). The ends were cut back, 5 bases at V and 0 bases at J, with 14 bases in the middle. The CDR3 is made up of 16 amino acids. In DNA form, the CDR3 reads TGTGCCAGCAGCCCATATGGGCCTTACTCTGGAAACACCATATATTTT. This translates into CASSPYGPYSGNTIYF.

The J gene is TRBJ2-2, the V gene TRBV7-2; D is possibly TRBD2 (6 bases). Trimming pared 1 base from V and 5 bases from J, leaving 14 bases between. From germline, CDR1 is SGHTA and CDR2 FQGNSA. The CDR3 sequence is 16 residues long. The CDR3 DNA reads as TGTGCCAGCAGCTTAGATTGGGGGAGGCGGACCGGGGAGCTGTTTTTT. It translates to CASSLDWGRRTGELFF.

V gene TRBV7-3 combines with J gene TRBJ2-3, with 7 nucleotides matching TRBD1. V gave up 5 bases and J gave up 2 bases; unmatched junction bases: 10. The CDR3 is 16 residues long. Germline CDR1 SGHTA, CDR2 FQGTGA. CDR3 coding DNA: TGTGCCAGCAGCACCAATCCAGGACAGGTCACAGATACGCAGTATTTT. Translation: CASSTNPGQVTDTQYF.

Concerning this clone: At the DNA level, this CDR3 is encoded by other sequences in the same sample as well. The V gene is TRBV7-2, the J gene TRBJ2-5, with 7 bases that match TRBD1. In germline, CDR1 is SGHTA, CDR2 FQGNSA. The CDR3 spans 13 residues. V was pared by 5 bases and J by 2 bases, with 2 bases of the junction left unmatched. The CDR3 sequence is CASSRDRQETQYF. CDR3 DNA: TGTGCCAGCAGCCGGGACAGACAAGAGACCCAGTACTTC.

The genes are TRBV6-5 and TRBJ2-2; 7 positions match TRBD1. The germline V gene has CDR1 MNHEY and CDR2 SVGAGI. The CDR3 length is 15 residues. V shed 7 bases, J shed 7 bases, and the junction held 12 bases outside the gene matches. This CDR3 is CASKRGQGNGGELFF. CDR3 bases: TGTGCCAGCAAAAGGGGGCAGGGCAATGGCGGGGAGCTGTTTTTT.

V and J are TRBV19 and TRBJ2-1; possibly TRBD1 for D (6 bases). This CDR3 has 17 amino acids. The germline CDR1 and CDR2 sequences are LNHDA and SQIVND (reference sequence). Trimming left V 4 bases short and J 5 bases short, with 21 bases between. CDR3 bases: TGTGCCAGTAGTACGAACAGGGTTCCTACCTTAAACAATGAGCAGTTCTTC. Protein product: CASSTNRVPTLNNEQFF.

A few counts support this clone. The CDR3 DNA sequence: TGCGCCAGCAGCCAAGATGTTGGTTTCAGGGGAGCCAAAAACATTCAGTACTTC. Translating gives CASSQDVGFRGAKNIQYF. J is TRBJ2-4 and V is TRBV4-1, with D possibly TRBD1 on 6 matching bases. CDR1 and CDR2 from the germline V gene are MGHRA and YSYEKL. The V gene lost 0 bases and the J gene lost 0 bases, with 15 bases spanning the gap. There are 18 residues in the CDR3.

The J gene is TRBJ1-4, the V gene TRBV29-1, with D perhaps TRBD1 (6 bases). The germline CDR1 and CDR2 sequences are SQVTM and ANQGSEA. V lost 2 bases and J lost 8, with 6 bases in between. The CDR3 has 11 residues. This CDR3 reads CSVERGEKLFF. DNA of the CDR3: TGCAGCGTTGAAAGGGGGGAAAAACTGTTTTTT.

This chain joins TRBV28 and TRBJ1-6; 8 bases map to TRBD1. CDR3 length: 13 amino acids. Germline assignment: CDR1 MDHEN and CDR2 SYDVKM. With V trimmed by 11 bases and J by 13 bases, 13 bases remained unmatched. The CDR3 nucleotides read TGTGCCTCGGGGACAGGACTAAGACGGCCCCTCCACTTT. Amino acid sequence: CASGTGLRRPLHF.

The DNA of the CDR3 is TGTGCCAGCAGCTTAGAGGGGCCCGTGGATGGCTACACCTTC. It encodes CASSLEGPVDGYTF. The chain carries TRBV7-9 and TRBJ1-2; weak D call: TRBD1 (5 bases). Trimming cost V 1 base and J 6 bases, with 12 bases left between them. Germline V gives CDR1 SEHNR, CDR2 FQNEAQ (reference sequence). There are 14 residues in the CDR3.

The chain recombines TRBV27 with TRBJ1-2, with a tentative D call TRBD1 (6 bases). CDR1 is MNHEY, CDR2 SMNVEV, per germline (reference sequence). V lost 0 bases and J 8 bases, leaving 16 bases between the germline ends. The CDR3 is made up of 15 amino acids. CDR3 sequence: CASSLSSQGDGGYTF. CDR3 bases: TGTGCCAGCAGTTTATCCTCACAGGGAGATGGGGGCTACACCTTC.

The rearrangement links TRBV29-1 to TRBJ2-2; 11 bases are shared with TRBD2. CDR3 length: 18 amino acids. With V trimmed by 1 base and J by 0 bases, 7 bases remained unmatched. Germline V gives CDR1 SQVTM, CDR2 ANQGSEA. The chain's CDR3 is CSVEVMVAGGPNTGELFF. The CDR3 DNA reads as TGCAGCGTTGAAGTGATGGTAGCGGGAGGGCCGAACACCGGGGAGCTGTTTTTT.

This clone was counted a few times. This chain links TRBV2 with TRBJ1-6; D might be TRBD1 (5 bases). Trimming removed 1 base at V and 9 bases at J, with 13 bases between. The CDR3 is made up of 15 amino acids. The germline CDR1 and CDR2 sequences are SNHLY and FYNNEI. CDR3 loop: CASSEEWTLASPLHF. The CDR3 DNA reads as TGTGCCAGCAGTGAAGAATGGACACTGGCTTCACCCCTCCACTTT.

This clone was detected a few times. This rearrangement joins TRBV2 to TRBJ2-5; 8 bases are shared with TRBD1. Germline V gene data show CDR1 as SNHLY and CDR2 as FYNNEI. J gave up 2 bases and V 3 bases, and 2 bases lay outside the gene matches. The CDR3 runs to 14 residues. CDR3 sequence: CASSDRGLQETQYF. CDR3 nucleotide sequence: TGTGCCAGCAGTGACAGGGGGCTACAAGAGACCCAGTACTTC.

The genes are TRBV7-3 and TRBJ2-7; tentatively, D is TRBD2 (6 bases). V lost 4 bases, J lost 4 bases, and 11 bases lay in between. The CDR3 consists of 13 residues. Germline-derived CDR1 and CDR2 are SGHTA and FQGTGA. The CDR3 bases are TGTGCCAGCAGCTCGGCCGCGGGGTACGAGCAGTACTTC. This encodes CASSSAAGYEQYF.

In this sample, this clone turned up a few times. The J gene is TRBJ2-1, the V gene TRBV7-9; TRBD2 is a possible D gene (7 bases). CDR1 and CDR2 (germline): SEHNR, FQNEAQ (reference sequence). Trimming pared 4 bases from V and 7 bases from J, leaving 14 bases between. There are 14 residues in the CDR3. CDR3 coding DNA: TGTGCCAGCAGCTCATCCGGGGGGCGGAATGAGCAGTTCTTC. It codes for CASSSSGGRNEQFF.

V is TRBV7-2 and J is TRBJ1-2, with D perhaps TRBD1 (5 bases). This CDR3 contains 17 residues. The ends were cut back, 2 bases at V and 6 bases at J, with 22 bases in the middle. Germline V CDR1 and CDR2: SGHTA, FQGNSA. CDR3 in amino acids: CASSLSNWGSRSNGYTF. The CDR3 DNA sequence: TGTGCCAGCAGCTTATCAAACTGGGGCAGCCGGTCGAATGGCTACACCTTC.

The rearrangement joins TRBV18 to TRBJ2-1; TRBD2 agrees at 13 bases. Germline V gene lookup returns CDR1 KGHSH and CDR2 LQKENI. The V segment lost 4 bases and the J segment 6 bases; nucleotides outside the gene matches: 3. The CDR3 runs 15 residues. The DNA of the CDR3 is TGTGCCAGCTCACTCGGACTAGCGGGAGTCAATGAGCAGTTCTTC. It yields the protein CASSLGLAGVNEQFF.

V gene TRBV11-2 combines with J gene TRBJ2-7, with D unresolved. CDR1 is SGHAT and CDR2 is FQNNGV in the germline V gene. V was trimmed by 5 bases and J by 0 bases, leaving 23 bases between them. The CDR3 is 18 amino acids. For the CDR3, the DNA is TGTGCCAGCAGCCGTATTCGACAAGGCCCTTCCGACTCCTACGAGCAGTACTTC. Its translation is CASSRIRQGPSDSYEQYF.

In this sample, this clone turned up a few times. The CDR3 DNA reads TGTGCCAGCAGCCAAGGGGCCGGGAGGGCCTTATACGAGCAGTACTTC. This sequence encodes CASSQGAGRALYEQYF. The chain uses TRBV14 and TRBJ2-7; 8 bases match TRBD2. The V and J ends lost 1 base and 4 bases, in that order; junction bases with no gene match: 9. The CDR3 length is 16 residues. Germline CDR1 is SGHDN and CDR2 is FVKESK.

This clone was counted between two and nine times. This sequence joins TRBV7-9 and TRBJ2-7, with TRBD2 as a possible D gene (5 bases). Per germline, CDR1 SEHNR and CDR2 FQNEAQ (reference sequence). V gave up 5 bases and J gave up 6 bases, with 26 bases separating them. CDR3 length equals 17 residues. CDR3 loop: CASSPPAGSPSLSEQYF. CDR3 bases: TGTGCCAGCAGCCCCCCGGCGGGTAGTCCCAGCCTCTCCGAGCAGTACTTC.

V and J are TRBV11-2 and TRBJ2-1; TRBD2 aligns across 7 bases. Per the germline V gene, CDR1 is SGHAT and CDR2 is FQNNGV. This CDR3 spans 16 amino acids. J gave up 6 bases and V 5 bases, and 13 bases lay outside the gene matches. In nucleotides, the CDR3 is TGTGCCAGCAGCACACTAGCGTGGAGAGTGGGCAATGAGCAGTTCTTC. This gives the protein CASSTLAWRVGNEQFF.